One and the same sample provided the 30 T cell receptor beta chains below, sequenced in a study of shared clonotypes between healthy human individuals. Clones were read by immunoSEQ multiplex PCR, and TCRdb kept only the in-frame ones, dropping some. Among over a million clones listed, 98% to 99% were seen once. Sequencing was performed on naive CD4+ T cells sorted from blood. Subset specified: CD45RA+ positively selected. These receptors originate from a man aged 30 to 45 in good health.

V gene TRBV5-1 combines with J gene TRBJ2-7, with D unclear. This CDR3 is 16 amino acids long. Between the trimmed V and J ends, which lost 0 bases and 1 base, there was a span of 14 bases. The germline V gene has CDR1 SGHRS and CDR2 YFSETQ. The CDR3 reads CASSLALGQLSYEQYF. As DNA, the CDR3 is TGCGCCAGCAGCTTGGCCTTGGGCCAGCTATCCTACGAGCAGTACTTC.

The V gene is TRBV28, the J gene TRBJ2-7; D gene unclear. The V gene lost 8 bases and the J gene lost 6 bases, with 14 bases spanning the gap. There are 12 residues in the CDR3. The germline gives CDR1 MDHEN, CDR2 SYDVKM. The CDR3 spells CASQKNLPEQYF. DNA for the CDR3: TGTGCCAGCCAGAAGAATCTACCCGAGCAGTACTTC.

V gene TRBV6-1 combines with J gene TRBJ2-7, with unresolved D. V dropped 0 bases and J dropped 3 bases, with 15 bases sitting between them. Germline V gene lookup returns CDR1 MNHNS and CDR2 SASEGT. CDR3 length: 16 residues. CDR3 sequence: CASSEASRSIVYEQYF. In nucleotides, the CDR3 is TGTGCCAGCAGTGAAGCGAGTCGGTCGATAGTCTACGAGCAGTACTTC.

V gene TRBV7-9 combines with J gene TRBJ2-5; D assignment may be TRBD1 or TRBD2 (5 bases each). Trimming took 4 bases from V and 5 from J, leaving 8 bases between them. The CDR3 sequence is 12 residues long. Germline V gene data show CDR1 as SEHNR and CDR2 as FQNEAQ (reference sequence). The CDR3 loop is CASSSRDETQYF. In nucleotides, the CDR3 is TGTGCCAGCAGCTCCAGGGACGAGACCCAGTACTTC.

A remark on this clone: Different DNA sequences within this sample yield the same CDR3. As DNA, the CDR3 is TGTGCCAGCAGTTTTCTAGCGGGGGGCAATGAGCAGTTCTTC. Its protein is CASSFLAGGNEQFF. The rearrangement joins TRBV27 to TRBJ2-1, with 11 bases matching TRBD2. The CDR3 is 14 residues long. Looked up from germline, CDR1 is MNHEY and CDR2 is SMNVEV (reference sequence). V trimming: 3 bases; J trimming: 6 bases; junction bases outside the gene matches: 1.

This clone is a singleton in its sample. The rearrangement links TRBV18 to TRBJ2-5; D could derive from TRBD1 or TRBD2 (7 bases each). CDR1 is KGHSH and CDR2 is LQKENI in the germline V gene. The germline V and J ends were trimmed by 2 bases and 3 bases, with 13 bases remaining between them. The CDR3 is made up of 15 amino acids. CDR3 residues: CASSPETGREETQYF. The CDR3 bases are TGTGCCAGCTCACCAGAGACAGGGAGGGAAGAGACCCAGTACTTC.

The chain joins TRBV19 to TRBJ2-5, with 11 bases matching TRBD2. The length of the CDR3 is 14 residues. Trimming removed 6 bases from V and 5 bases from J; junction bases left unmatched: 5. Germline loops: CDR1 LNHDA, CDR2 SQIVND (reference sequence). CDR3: CASRMTSGKETQYF. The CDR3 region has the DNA TGTGCCAGTAGGATGACTAGCGGGAAGGAGACCCAGTACTTC.

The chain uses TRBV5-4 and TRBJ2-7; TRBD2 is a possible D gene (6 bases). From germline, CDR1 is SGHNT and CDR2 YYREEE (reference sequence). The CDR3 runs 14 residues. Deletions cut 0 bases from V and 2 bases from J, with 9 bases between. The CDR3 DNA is TGTGCCAGCAGCTTGGGCAGGAGGGCCTACGAGCAGTACTTC. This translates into CASSLGRRAYEQYF.

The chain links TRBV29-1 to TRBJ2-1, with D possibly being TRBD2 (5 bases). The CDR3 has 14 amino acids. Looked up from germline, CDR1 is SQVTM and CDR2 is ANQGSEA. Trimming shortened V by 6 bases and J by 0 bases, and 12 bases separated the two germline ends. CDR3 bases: TGCAGCGTGGCGAGGGCCCTCTCCTACAATGAGCAGTTCTTC. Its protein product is CSVARALSYNEQFF.

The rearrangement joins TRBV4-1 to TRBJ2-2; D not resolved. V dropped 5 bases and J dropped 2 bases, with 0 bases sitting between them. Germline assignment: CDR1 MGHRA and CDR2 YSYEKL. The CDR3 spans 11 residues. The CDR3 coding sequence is TGCGCCAGCAGCAACACCGGGGAGCTGTTTTTT. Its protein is CASSNTGELFF.

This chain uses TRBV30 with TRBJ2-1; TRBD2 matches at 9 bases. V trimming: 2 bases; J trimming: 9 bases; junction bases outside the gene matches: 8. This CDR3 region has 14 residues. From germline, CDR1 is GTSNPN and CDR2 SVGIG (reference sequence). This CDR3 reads CAWSFGLAGSEQFF. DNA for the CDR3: TGTGCCTGGAGTTTCGGGCTAGCGGGGAGTGAGCAGTTCTTC. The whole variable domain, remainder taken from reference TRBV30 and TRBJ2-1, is SQTIHQWPATLVQPVGSPLSLECTVEGTSNPNLYWYRQAAGRGLQLLFYSVGIGQISSEVPQNLSASRPQDRQFILSSKKLLLSDSGFYLCAWSFGLAGSEQFFGPGTRLTVL.

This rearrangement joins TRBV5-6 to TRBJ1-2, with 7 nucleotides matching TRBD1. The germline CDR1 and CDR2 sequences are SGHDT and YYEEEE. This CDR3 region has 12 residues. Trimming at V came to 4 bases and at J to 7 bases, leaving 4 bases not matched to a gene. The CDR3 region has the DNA TGTGCCAGCAGCCGAGAGGGGGCTGGCTACACCTTC. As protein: CASSREGAGYTF. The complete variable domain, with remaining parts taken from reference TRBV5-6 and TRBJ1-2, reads DAGVTQSPTHLIKTRGQQVTLRCSPKSGHDTVSWYQQALGQGPQFIFQYYEEEERQRGNFPDRFSGHQFPNYSSELNVNALLLGDSALYLCASSREGAGYTFGSGTRLTVV.

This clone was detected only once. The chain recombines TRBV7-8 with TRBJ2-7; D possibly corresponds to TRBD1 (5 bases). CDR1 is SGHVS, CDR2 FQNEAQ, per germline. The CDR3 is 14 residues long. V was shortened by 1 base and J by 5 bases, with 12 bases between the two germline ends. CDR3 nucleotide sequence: TGTGCCAGCAGCTTAGAGGCAGGGTGGGACGAGCAGTACTTC. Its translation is CASSLEAGWDEQYF.

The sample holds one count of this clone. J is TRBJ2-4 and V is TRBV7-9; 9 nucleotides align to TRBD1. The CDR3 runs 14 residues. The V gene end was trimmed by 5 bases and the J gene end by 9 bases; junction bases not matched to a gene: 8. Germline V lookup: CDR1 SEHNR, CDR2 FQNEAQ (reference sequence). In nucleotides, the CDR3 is TGTGCCAGCAGCCAATGGGACAGGGTCGGCATTCAGTACTTC. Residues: CASSQWDRVGIQYF.

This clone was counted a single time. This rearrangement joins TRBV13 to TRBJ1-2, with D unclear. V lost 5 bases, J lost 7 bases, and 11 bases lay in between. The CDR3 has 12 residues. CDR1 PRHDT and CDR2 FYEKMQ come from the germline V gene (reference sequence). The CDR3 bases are TGTGCCAGCAGCCTTTTAAATTCTGGCTACACCTTC. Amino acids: CASSLLNSGYTF.

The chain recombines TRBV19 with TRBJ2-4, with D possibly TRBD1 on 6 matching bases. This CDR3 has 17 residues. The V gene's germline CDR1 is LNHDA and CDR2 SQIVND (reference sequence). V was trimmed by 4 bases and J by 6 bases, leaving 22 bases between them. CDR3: CASSTLPQGSVGNIQYF. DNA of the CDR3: TGTGCCAGTAGTACCCTCCCACAGGGATCGGTCGGAAACATTCAGTACTTC.

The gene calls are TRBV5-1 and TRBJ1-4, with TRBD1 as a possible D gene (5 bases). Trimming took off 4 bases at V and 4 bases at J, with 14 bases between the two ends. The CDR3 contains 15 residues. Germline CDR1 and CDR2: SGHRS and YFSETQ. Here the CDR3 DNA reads TGCGCCAGCAGCGCATACCCGGGGGGTAATGAAAAACTGTTTTTT. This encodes CASSAYPGGNEKLFF.

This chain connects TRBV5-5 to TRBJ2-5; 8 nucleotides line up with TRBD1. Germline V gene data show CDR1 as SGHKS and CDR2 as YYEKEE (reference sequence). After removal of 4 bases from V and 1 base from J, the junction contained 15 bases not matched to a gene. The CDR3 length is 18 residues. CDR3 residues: CASSVGQGAGFGQETQYF. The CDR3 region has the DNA TGTGCCAGCAGCGTTGGACAGGGCGCTGGGTTTGGCCAAGAGACCCAGTACTTC.

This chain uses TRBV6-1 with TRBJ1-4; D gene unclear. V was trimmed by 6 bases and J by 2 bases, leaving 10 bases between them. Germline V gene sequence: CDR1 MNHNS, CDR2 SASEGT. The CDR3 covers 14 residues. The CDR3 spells CASSPLGTNEKLFF. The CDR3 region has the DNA TGTGCCAGCAGCCCTTTGGGGACTAATGAAAAACTGTTTTTT.

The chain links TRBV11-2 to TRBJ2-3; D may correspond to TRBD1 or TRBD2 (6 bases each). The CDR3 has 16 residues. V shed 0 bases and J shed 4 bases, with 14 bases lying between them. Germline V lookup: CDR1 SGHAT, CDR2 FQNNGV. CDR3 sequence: CASSLDRGLGADTQYF. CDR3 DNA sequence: TGTGCCAGCAGCTTAGATCGGGGGCTTGGCGCAGATACGCAGTATTTT.

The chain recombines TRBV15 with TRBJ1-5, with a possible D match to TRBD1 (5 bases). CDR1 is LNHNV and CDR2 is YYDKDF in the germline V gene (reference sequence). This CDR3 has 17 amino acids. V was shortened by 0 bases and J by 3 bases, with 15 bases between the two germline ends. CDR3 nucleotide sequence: TGTGCCACCAGCAGAGATGTACAGGCCTTCCCCAATCAGCCCCAGCATTTT. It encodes CATSRDVQAFPNQPQHF.

CDR3 loop: CASSDPRRGVGEKLFF. In DNA form, the CDR3 reads TGTGCCAGCAGTGACCCTCGTCGAGGGGTGGGTGAAAAACTGTTTTTT. The J gene is TRBJ1-4, the V gene TRBV25-1; weak D call: TRBD1 (5 bases). The ends were cut back, 3 bases at V and 7 bases at J, with 18 bases in the middle. The CDR3 consists of 16 residues. Germline CDR1 is MGHDK and CDR2 is SYGVNS.

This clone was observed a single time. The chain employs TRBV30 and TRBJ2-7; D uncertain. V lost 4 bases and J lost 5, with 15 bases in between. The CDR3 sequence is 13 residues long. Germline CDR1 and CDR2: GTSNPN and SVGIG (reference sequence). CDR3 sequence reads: CAWTPGGSHEQYF. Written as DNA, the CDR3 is TGTGCCTGGACTCCGGGTGGTAGCCACGAGCAGTACTTC.

CDR3 residues: CASSAKPHAVGNEQFF. Here the CDR3 DNA reads TGTGCCAGCAGCGCTAAACCACACGCCGTAGGGAATGAGCAGTTCTTC. The V and J genes are TRBV6-4 and TRBJ2-1; D call uncertain. This CDR3 contains 16 residues. The ends were cut back, 6 bases at V and 7 bases at J, with 22 bases in the middle. Germline lookup yields CDR1 MRHNA and CDR2 SNTAGT.

DNA for the CDR3: TGTGCCAGCAGCGAGACTAGTTTTGCGCAGTATTTT. It encodes CASSETSFAQYF. This chain uses TRBV5-4 with TRBJ2-3, with a tentative D call TRBD2 (6 bases). Trimming removed 4 bases from V and 10 bases from J, with 13 bases in between. Germline V CDR1 and CDR2: SGHNT, YYREEE (reference sequence). The CDR3 covers 12 residues.

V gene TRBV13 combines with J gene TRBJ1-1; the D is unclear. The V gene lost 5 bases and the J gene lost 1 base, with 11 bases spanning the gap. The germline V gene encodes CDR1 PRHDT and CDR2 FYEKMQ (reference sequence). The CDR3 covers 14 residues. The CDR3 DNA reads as TGTGCCAGCAGCACCCGACGGGAGAACACTGAAGCTTTCTTT. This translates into CASSTRRENTEAFF.

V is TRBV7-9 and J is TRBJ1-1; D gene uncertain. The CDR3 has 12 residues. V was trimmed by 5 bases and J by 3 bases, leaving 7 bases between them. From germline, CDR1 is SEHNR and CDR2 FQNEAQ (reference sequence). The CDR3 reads CASSLTHTEAFF. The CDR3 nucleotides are TGTGCCAGCAGCCTTACTCACACTGAAGCTTTCTTT.

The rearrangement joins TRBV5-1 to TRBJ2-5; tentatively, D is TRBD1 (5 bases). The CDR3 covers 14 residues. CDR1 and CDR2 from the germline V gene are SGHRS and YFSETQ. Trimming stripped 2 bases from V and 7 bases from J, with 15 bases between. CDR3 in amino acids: CASSFQGNPGTQYF. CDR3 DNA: TGCGCCAGCAGCTTCCAGGGCAATCCAGGGACCCAGTACTTC.

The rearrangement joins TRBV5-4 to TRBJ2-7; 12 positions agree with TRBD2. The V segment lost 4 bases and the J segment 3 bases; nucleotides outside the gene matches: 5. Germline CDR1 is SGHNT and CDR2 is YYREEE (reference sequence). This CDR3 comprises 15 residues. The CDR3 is CASSHGTSGFYEQYF. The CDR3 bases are TGTGCCAGCAGCCACGGGACTAGCGGGTTCTACGAGCAGTACTTC.

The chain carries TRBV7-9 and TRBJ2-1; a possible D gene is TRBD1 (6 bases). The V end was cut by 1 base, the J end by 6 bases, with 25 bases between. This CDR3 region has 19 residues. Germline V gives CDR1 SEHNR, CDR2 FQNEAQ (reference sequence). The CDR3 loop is CASSLGGDRPYRDGNEQFF. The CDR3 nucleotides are TGTGCCAGCAGCTTAGGTGGTGACAGGCCCTACAGAGACGGCAATGAGCAGTTCTTC.